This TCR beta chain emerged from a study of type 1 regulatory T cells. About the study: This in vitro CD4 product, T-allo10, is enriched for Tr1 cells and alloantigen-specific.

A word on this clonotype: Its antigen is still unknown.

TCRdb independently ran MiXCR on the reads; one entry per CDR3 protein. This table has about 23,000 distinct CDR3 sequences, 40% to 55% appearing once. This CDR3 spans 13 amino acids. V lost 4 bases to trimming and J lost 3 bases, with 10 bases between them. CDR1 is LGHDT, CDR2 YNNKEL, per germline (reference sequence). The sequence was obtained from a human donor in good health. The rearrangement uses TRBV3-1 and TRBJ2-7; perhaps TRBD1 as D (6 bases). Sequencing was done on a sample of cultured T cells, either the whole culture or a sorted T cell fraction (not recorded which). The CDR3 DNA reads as TGTGCCAGCAGCCTCCGACAGGACTACGAGCAGTACTTC. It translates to CASSLRQDYEQYF.